This TCR beta chain is drawn from a study of shared clonotypes between healthy human individuals. Study summary: Aged 18 to 49, the donors were a couple of women and a few men.

Study results and caveats: When naive CD4 clonotypes were compared across a few donors, 4% to 6.5% were shared. For sorted subsets, rarefaction showed incomplete sequencing despite large depth.

The sorted-subset replicate PCRs were given around 200 ng DNA, which is tens of thousands of T cell genomes. The data were produced by immunoSEQ multiplex PCR, yet TCRdb's version contains in-frame clones alone and is incomplete. The table records more than 2,000,000 clones, approximately 95% of them present only once. Details on this clone: Antigen specificity is unknown.

This TCR was recovered from a man younger than 30 in good health. Some clones in this sample may be carry-over from other donors' samples. Source material: naive CD4+ T cells from PBMCs. Sample subset: CD45RA+ positively selected.

The DNA for the CDR3 is TGTGCCAGCAGTCTCGTGGGGCGGACAGGGGATGAGCAGTTCTTC. Its translation: CASSLVGRTGDEQFF. The genes are TRBV7-2 and TRBJ2-1, with 9 bases aligning to TRBD1. CDR1 is SGHTA and CDR2 is FQGNSA in the germline V gene. V lost 6 bases to trimming and J lost 8 bases; unmatched junction nucleotides: 11. This CDR3 spans 15 amino acids.